This is a list of T cell receptor beta chains from one sample in a study of T cell responses to AZD1222 COVID-19 vaccine. Libraries were prepared by immunoSEQ multiplex PCR; TCRdb keeps only in-frame clonotypes and omits some of them. The data hold 140,000 to 150,000 clones, with around 89% observed a single time. The sample consisted of peripheral blood, taken on day 0 of AZD1222 vaccination. The receptors originated from an adult in good health. The CDR3 runs from the conserved cysteine through the conserved F or W.

j_gene,v_gene,CDR3aa
TRBJ1-6,TRBV5-4,CASSLGQGTPTNSPLHF
TRBJ1-2,TRBV10-3,CAISDRLTGQGASYGYTF
TRBJ2-1,TRBV5-1,CASSSGTGRYNEQFF
TRBJ1-3,TRBV6-2/TRBV6-3,CASSYSRGRQDF
TRBJ1-2,TRBV21-1,CATPSKGFNGYTF
TRBJ1-1,TRBV7-9,CASSLQGARTEAFF
TRBJ2-7,TRBV28,CASSGGGAYEQYF
TRBJ1-5,TRBV12-3/TRBV12-4,CASGPFNQPQHF
TRBJ2-2,TRBV7-6,CASSFRASGGASTGELFF
TRBJ2-2,TRBV5-1,CASSLVVSGADTGELFF